This T cell receptor beta chain was profiled in a study of blood T cell repertoires in COVID-19. For the study at large: Some COVID-19 samples were acute and others convalescent; all came from the United States, Italy and Spain. PBMCs, B-cell-depleted T cells, or T cells provided the cDNA or gDNA that made up the material.

As handled by the study authors: By means of reference gene primer amplification, nucleated cell counts were estimated. Sequencing was performed with immunoSEQ multiplex PCR; in TCRdb, only in-frame clones are kept and a portion is missing. From that table come the V and J calls and clone size; the DNA was used to work out D and trimming. The sample consists of 40,000 to 60,000 clones, roughly 80% of them appearing once. Germline V gene sequence: CDR1 ENHRY, CDR2 SYGVKD. V shed 0 bases, J shed 2 bases, and the junction held 4 bases outside the gene matches. The CDR3 length is 17 residues. This chain connects TRBV10-3 to TRBJ1-5; TRBD1 matches 10 bases. Sequencing was carried out using peripheral blood. This sequence originates from a man between 45 and 60 years old with active COVID-19. The CDR3 loop is CAISESRQGAGNQPQHF. Here the CDR3 DNA reads TGTGCCATCAGTGAGTCGAGACAGGGGGCAGGCAATCAGCCCCAGCATTTT.